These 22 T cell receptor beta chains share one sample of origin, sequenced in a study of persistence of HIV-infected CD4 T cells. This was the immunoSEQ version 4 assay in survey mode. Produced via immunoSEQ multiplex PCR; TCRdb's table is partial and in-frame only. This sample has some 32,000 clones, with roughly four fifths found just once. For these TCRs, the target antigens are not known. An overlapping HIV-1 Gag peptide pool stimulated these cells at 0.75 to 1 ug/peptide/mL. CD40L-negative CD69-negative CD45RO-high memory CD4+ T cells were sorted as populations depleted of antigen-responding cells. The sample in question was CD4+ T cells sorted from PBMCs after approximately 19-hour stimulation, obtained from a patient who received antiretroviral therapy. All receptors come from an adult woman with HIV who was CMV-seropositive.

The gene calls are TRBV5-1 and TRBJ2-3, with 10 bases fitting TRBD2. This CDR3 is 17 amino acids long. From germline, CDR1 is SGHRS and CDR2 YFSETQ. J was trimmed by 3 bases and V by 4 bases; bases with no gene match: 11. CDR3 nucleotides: TGCGCCAGCAGCCTCCAACCTAGCGGGAGAGCGACAGATACGCAGTATTTT. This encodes CASSLQPSGRATDTQYF. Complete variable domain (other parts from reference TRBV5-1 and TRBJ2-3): KAGVTQTPRYLIKTRGQQVTLSCSPISGHRSVSWYQQTPGQGLQFLFEYFSETQRNKGNFPGRFSGRQFSNSRSEMNVSTLELGDSALYLCASSLQPSGRATDTQYFGPGTRLTVL.

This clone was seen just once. The CDR3: CASWAAAGELFF. The DNA for the CDR3 is TGTGCCAGCTGGGCGGCGGCCGGGGAGCTGTTTTTT. The V call is TRBV6-5, the J call TRBJ2-2; D remains unclear. Germline-derived CDR1 and CDR2 are MNHEY and SVGAGI. V lost 8 bases and J 6 bases, leaving 10 bases between the germline ends. This CDR3 region has 12 residues.

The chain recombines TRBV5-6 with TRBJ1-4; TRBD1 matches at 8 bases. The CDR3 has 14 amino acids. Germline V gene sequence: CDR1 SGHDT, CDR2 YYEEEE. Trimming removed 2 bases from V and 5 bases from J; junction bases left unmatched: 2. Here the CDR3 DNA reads TGTGCCAGCAGCTTTGGACAGGGAAATGAAAAACTGTTTTTT. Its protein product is CASSFGQGNEKLFF.

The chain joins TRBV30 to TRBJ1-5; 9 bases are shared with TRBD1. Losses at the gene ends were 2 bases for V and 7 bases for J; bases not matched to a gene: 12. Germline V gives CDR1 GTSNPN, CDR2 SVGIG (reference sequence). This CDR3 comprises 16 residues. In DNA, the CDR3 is TGTGCCTGGAGTCCTCAGGACAGGGGAAGTTTCCAGCCCCAGCATTTT. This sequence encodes CAWSPQDRGSFQPQHF. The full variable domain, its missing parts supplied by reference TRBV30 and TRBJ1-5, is SQTIHQWPATLVQPVGSPLSLECTVEGTSNPNLYWYRQAAGRGLQLLFYSVGIGQISSEVPQNLSASRPQDRQFILSSKKLLLSDSGFYLCAWSPQDRGSFQPQHFGDGTRLSIL.

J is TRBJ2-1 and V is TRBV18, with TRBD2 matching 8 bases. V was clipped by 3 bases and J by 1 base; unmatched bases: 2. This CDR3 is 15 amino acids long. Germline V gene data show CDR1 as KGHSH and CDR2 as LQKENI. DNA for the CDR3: TGTGCCAGCTCACCGGGCGGGGGGTCCTACAATGAGCAGTTCTTC. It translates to CASSPGGGSYNEQFF.

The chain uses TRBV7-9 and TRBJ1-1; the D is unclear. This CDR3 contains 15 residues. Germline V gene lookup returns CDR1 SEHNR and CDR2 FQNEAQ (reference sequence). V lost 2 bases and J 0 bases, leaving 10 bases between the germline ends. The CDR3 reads CASSLTVSMNTEAFF. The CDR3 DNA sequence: TGTGCCAGCAGCTTAACAGTTTCCATGAACACTGAAGCTTTCTTT.

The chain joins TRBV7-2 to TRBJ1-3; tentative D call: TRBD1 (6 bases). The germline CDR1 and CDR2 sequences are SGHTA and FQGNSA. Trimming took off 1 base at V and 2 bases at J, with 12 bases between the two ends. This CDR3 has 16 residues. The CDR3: CASSLGPGGTGNTIYF. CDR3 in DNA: TGTGCCAGCAGCTTAGGTCCCGGGGGCACTGGAAACACCATATATTTT.

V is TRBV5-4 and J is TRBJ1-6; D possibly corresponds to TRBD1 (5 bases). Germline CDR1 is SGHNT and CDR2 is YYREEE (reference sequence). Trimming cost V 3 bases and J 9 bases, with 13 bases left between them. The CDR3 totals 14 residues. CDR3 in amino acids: CASSSLGGSSPLHF. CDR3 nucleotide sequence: TGTGCCAGCAGCTCCCTGGGGGGGAGTTCACCCCTCCACTTT. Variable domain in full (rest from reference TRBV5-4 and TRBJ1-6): ETGVTQSPTHLIKTRGQQVTLRCSSQSGHNTVSWYQQALGQGPQFIFQYYREEENGRGNFPPRFSGLQFPNYSSELNVNALELDDSALYLCASSSLGGSSPLHFGNGTRLTVT.

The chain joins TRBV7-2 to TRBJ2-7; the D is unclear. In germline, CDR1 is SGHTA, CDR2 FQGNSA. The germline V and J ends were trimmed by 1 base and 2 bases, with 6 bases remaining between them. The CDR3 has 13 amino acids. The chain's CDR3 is CASSLGSTYEQYF. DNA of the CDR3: TGTGCCAGCAGCTTAGGGTCCACCTACGAGCAGTACTTC.

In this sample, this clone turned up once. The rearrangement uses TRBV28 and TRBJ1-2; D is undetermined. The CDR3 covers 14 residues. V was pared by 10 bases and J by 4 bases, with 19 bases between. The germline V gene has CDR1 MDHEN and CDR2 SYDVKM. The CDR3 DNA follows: TGTGCCACTCGGTATAAGGAGCCCCCCTATGGCTACACCTTC. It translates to CATRYKEPPYGYTF.

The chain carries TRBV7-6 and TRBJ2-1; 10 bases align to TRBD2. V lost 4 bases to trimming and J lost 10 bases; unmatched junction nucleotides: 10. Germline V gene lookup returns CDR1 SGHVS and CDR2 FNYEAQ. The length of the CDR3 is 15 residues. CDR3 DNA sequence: TGTGCCAGCAGCTCATATAGCGGGAGGTCTTCCGAGCAGTTCTTC. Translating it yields CASSSYSGRSSEQFF.

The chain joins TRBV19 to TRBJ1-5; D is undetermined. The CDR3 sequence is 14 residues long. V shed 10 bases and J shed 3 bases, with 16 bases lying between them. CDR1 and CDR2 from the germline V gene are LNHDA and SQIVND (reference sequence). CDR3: CATQPGINNQPQHF. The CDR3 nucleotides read TGTGCCACCCAGCCCGGGATAAACAATCAGCCCCAGCATTTT.

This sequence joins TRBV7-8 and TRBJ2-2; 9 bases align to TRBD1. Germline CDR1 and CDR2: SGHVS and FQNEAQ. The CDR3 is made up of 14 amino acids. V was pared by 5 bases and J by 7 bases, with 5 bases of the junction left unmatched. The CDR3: CASSTGTGFGELFF. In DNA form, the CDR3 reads TGTGCCAGCAGCACTGGGACAGGGTTCGGGGAGCTGTTTTTT.

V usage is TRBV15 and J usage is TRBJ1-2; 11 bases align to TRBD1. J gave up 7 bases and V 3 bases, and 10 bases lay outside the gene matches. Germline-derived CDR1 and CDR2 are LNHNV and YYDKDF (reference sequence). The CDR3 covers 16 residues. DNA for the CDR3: TGTGCCACCAGCAGGAGAGGCAGGACAGGGGGCCTTGGCTACACCTTC. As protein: CATSRRGRTGGLGYTF.

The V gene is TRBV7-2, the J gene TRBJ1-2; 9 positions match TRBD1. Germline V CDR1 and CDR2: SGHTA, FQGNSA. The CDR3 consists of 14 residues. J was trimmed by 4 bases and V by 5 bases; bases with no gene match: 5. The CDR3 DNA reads TGTGCCAGCAGCCCGGACAGGGGAGGCTATGGCTACACCTTC. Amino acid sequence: CASSPDRGGYGYTF.

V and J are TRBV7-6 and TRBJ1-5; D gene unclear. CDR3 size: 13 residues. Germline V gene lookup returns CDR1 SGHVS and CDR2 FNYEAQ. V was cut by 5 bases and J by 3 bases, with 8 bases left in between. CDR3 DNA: TGTGCCAGCAGCCCCCGAGCCAATCAGCCCCAGCATTTT. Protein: CASSPRANQPQHF.

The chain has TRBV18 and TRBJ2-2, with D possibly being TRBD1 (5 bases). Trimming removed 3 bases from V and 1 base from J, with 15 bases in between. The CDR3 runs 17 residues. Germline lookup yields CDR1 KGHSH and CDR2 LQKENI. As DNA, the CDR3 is TGTGCCAGCTCACCTGGCTCGGGCAGGGAGAACACCGGGGAGCTGTTTTTT. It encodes CASSPGSGRENTGELFF.

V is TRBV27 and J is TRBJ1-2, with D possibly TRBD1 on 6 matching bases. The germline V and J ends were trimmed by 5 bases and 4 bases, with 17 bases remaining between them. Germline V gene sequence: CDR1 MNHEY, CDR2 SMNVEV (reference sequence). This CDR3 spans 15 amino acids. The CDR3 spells CASSVRGGASYGYTF. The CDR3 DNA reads TGTGCCAGCAGTGTCCGGGGGGGGGCTAGCTATGGCTACACCTTC.

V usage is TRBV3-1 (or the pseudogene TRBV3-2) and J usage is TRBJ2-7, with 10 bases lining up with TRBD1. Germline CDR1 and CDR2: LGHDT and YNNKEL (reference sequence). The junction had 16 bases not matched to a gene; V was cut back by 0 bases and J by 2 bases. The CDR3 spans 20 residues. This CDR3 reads CASSQEKNLRDRGYPYEQYF. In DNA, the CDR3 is TGTGCCAGCAGCCAAGAGAAGAATTTAAGGGACAGGGGATACCCCTACGAGCAGTACTTC.

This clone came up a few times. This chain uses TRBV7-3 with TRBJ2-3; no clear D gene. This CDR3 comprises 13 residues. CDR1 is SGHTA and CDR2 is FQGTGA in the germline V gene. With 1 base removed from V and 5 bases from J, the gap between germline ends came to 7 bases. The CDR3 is CASSLKGGDTQYF. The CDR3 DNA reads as TGTGCCAGCAGCTTAAAAGGTGGAGATACGCAGTATTTT.

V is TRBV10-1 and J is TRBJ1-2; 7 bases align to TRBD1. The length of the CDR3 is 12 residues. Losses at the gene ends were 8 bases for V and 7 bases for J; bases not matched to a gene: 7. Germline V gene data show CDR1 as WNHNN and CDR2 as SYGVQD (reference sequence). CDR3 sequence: CASGDSLSGYTF. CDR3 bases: TGCGCCAGCGGGGACAGTCTAAGTGGCTACACCTTC.

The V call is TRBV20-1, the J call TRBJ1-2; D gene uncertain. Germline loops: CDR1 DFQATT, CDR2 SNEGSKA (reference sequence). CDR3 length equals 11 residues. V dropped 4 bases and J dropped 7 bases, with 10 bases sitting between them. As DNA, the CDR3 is TGCAGTGCTACTGCTACGGGTGGCTACACCTTC. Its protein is CSATATGGYTF.